Given below is one TCR beta chain in context. Its antigen is not known. Sequencing used immunoSEQ multiplex PCR; TCRdb keeps in-frame clones, though not all of them. The table records more than 1,200,000 clones, around 98.5% of them present only once. The sample comes from a study of shared clonotypes between healthy human individuals. Study-wide findings and caveats: Large sequencing depth failed to make sorted-subset sequencing complete, rarefaction showed. Researchers found naive subsets generally carried larger estimated richness than memory subsets.

Germline V gene sequence: CDR1 MNHEY, CDR2 SMNVEV (reference sequence). V was pared by 0 bases and J by 4 bases, with 7 bases of the junction left unmatched. CDR3 length equals 16 residues. The V call is TRBV27, the J call TRBJ1-2; the match to TRBD1 covers 8 bases. The source is a man aged 30 to 39 in good health. Sample: naive CD4+ T cells sorted from blood. Subset meaning: CD45RA+ positively selected. CDR3 DNA sequence: TGTGCCAGCAGTTTATCACCGGGACAGGAAACCTATGGCTACACCTTC. Its protein product is CASSLSPGQETYGYTF.